Following are 11 T cell receptor beta chains from one sample sequenced in a study of OX40 agonist ivuxolimab in advanced cancers. Method: immunoSEQ multiplex PCR; TCRdb's copy keeps in-frame clones and lacks some. The sample holds about 73,000 clones, 92% seen once. The sequencing here drew on CD4+ or CD8+ T cells sorted from blood, taken in a trial of the OX40 agonist ivuxolimab. These receptors all stem from an adult with an advanced solid tumor such as melanoma, head and neck, liver or kidney cancer.

V usage is TRBV13 and J usage is TRBJ1-2, with a possible D match to TRBD1 (6 bases). Trimming removed 2 bases from V and 2 bases from J, with 6 bases in between. Per germline, CDR1 PRHDT and CDR2 FYEKMQ (reference sequence). This CDR3 has 13 amino acids. CDR3: CASSLTGNYGYTF. The CDR3 coding sequence is TGTGCCAGCAGCTTAACAGGGAACTATGGCTACACCTTC.

The V call is TRBV4-2, the J call TRBJ1-5; TRBD1 is a possible D gene (5 bases). The CDR3 runs 15 residues. With 0 bases removed from V and 5 bases from J, the gap between germline ends came to 11 bases. Per the germline V gene, CDR1 is LGHNA and CDR2 is YNFKEQ. The CDR3 here is CASSQDWQGDQPQHF. The CDR3 nucleotides read TGTGCCAGCAGCCAAGATTGGCAGGGTGATCAGCCCCAGCATTTT.

This chain joins TRBV11-3 and TRBJ2-2; 7 nucleotides match TRBD1. The CDR3 is 17 residues long. V was clipped by 5 bases and J by 4 bases; unmatched bases: 13. Per the germline V gene, CDR1 is SGHNT and CDR2 is YENEEA. The CDR3: CASSGREGASATGELFF. CDR3 in DNA: TGTGCCAGCAGCGGCCGAGAGGGGGCGTCGGCCACCGGGGAGCTGTTTTTT.

This rearrangement joins TRBV18 to TRBJ2-7; 7 nucleotides agree with TRBD1. The CDR3 is 14 residues long. V gave up 0 bases and J gave up 2 bases; unmatched junction bases: 1. CDR1 and CDR2 from the germline V gene are KGHSH and LQKENI. CDR3 in amino acids: CASSPPDRPYEQYF. DNA for the CDR3: TGTGCCAGCTCACCACCGGACAGGCCCTACGAGCAGTACTTC.

By frequency in the sample, this clone is medium-sized. The rearrangement uses TRBV27 and TRBJ2-1, with a possible D match to TRBD1 (6 bases). Trimming left V 0 bases short and J 6 bases short, with 9 bases between. The length of the CDR3 is 14 residues. Germline loops: CDR1 MNHEY, CDR2 SMNVEV (reference sequence). CDR3 sequence (DNA): TGTGCCAGCAGTTTATCGACAGGCCCCAATGAGCAGTTCTTC. Its protein product is CASSLSTGPNEQFF.

This chain joins TRBV27 and TRBJ2-5; 7 bases match TRBD1. Trimming cost V 5 bases and J 7 bases; bases outside gene matches: 10. CDR3 length: 14 amino acids. Germline values: CDR1 MNHEY, CDR2 SMNVEV (reference sequence). The CDR3 sequence is CASSPSDRDGTQYF. The CDR3 DNA reads TGTGCCAGCAGTCCATCCGACAGGGATGGGACCCAGTACTTC.

The rearrangement uses TRBV6-1 and TRBJ2-1; D is possibly TRBD1 (5 bases). V shed 4 bases and J shed 0 bases, with 10 bases lying between them. The CDR3 length is 15 residues. Germline CDR1 reads MNHNS; CDR2 reads SASEGT. As DNA, the CDR3 is TGTGCCAGCAGTGGTACAGGTCACTCCTACAATGAGCAGTTCTTC. Its protein is CASSGTGHSYNEQFF.

The gene calls are TRBV5-4 and TRBJ2-7; 7 bases are shared with TRBD1. The ends lost 0 bases at V and 2 bases at J; junction bases unmatched: 2. The germline V gene encodes CDR1 SGHNT and CDR2 YYREEE (reference sequence). The CDR3 consists of 14 residues. CDR3 in DNA: TGTGCCAGCAGCTTGGTGACAGGGACCTACGAGCAGTACTTC. Translation gives CASSLVTGTYEQYF. Supplemented by reference TRBV5-4 and TRBJ2-7, the full variable domain reads ETGVTQSPTHLIKTRGQQVTLRCSSQSGHNTVSWYQQALGQGPQFIFQYYREEENGRGNFPPRFSGLQFPNYSSELNVNALELDDSALYLCASSLVTGTYEQYFGPGTRLTVT.

The table lists this clone with a count of one. J is TRBJ1-2 and V is TRBV12-5; TRBD1 matches 8 bases. Germline loops: CDR1 LGHNT, CDR2 FRNRAP. V was clipped by 2 bases and J by 6 bases; unmatched bases: 8. CDR3 length: 15 residues. CDR3 region: CASGLFRGQGDGYTF. The CDR3 coding sequence is TGTGCTAGTGGTTTGTTCAGGGGGCAGGGGGATGGCTACACCTTC.

Only one count was recorded for this clone. The chain has TRBV27 and TRBJ1-1; perhaps TRBD1 as D (6 bases). CDR1 MNHEY and CDR2 SMNVEV come from the germline V gene (reference sequence). The CDR3 totals 17 residues. V dropped 2 bases and J dropped 3 bases, with 19 bases sitting between them. The CDR3 DNA reads TGTGCCAGCAGTTTAGGAAGGGGGGGTGGATGGCACACTGAAGCTTTCTTT. Encoded protein: CASSLGRGGGWHTEAFF.

The chain couples TRBV7-9 to TRBJ1-1; D not certain. The length of the CDR3 is 17 residues. CDR1 is SEHNR, CDR2 FQNEAQ, per germline (reference sequence). V lost 4 bases, J lost 0 bases, and 18 bases lay in between. The CDR3 here is CASSSDPSNVMNTEAFF. In nucleotides, the CDR3 is TGTGCCAGCAGCTCTGACCCCAGCAACGTCATGAACACTGAAGCTTTCTTT.